This T cell receptor (beta chain) is from a study of Graves' ophthalmopathy and Graves' hyperthyroidism. As concerns this clonotype: The antigen remains undetermined.

V gave up 5 bases and J gave up 6 bases, with 10 bases separating them. The V gene's germline CDR1 is MNHNS and CDR2 SASEGT. The CDR3 is 12 amino acids. Study conclusions and caveats: Most clonotypes expanded in thyroid above 0.001 frequency were present in blood too.

RNA transcripts provided the template for amplifying TCR beta CDR3 regions. HTBI primers were employed in first-round RT-PCR, then a second-round multiplex PCR followed. TCRdb independently ran MiXCR on the multiplex PCR reads; one entry per CDR3 protein. The repertoire holds some 390,000 distinct CDR3 sequences, with 15% to 20% as singletons. Clinical symptoms, serum thyroxine, TRAb, thyroid ultrasound and orbital computed tomography were relied on for diagnosis. Sequences were obtained from peripheral blood. The V and J genes are TRBV6-1 and TRBJ1-1; no reliable D call. The sequence came from a woman under 30 with Graves' ophthalmopathy. CDR3 residues: CASSPLRAEAFF. The CDR3 DNA follows: TGTGCCAGCAGTCCCCTGAGGGCTGAAGCTTTCTTT.